This T cell receptor (beta chain) was sequenced for a study of T cells in Graves' hyperthyroidism and ophthalmopathy (dated by TCRdb to the late 2010s). Context from the whole study: Peripheral blood was sampled at the time of initial diagnosis, prior to any treatment. In six Graves' hyperthyroidism patients, the study also compared T-cell repertoires from thyroid tissue with T-cell repertoires from blood. After sampling, hyperthyroidism patients received methimazole starting at 30 mg daily, and ophthalmopathy patients received high-dose intravenous methylprednisolone. To identify TCR V-J signatures that set the groups apart, the researchers used a discovery cohort of about a hundred patients, made up of fewer than 50 with Graves' ophthalmopathy and about 55 with stable Graves' hyperthyroidism. Prospective prediction of ophthalmopathy was tested in an independent validation cohort consisting of some 18 hyperthyroidism patients and around 17 patients who later progressed to ophthalmopathy. TCR Vbeta CDR3 sequencing of approximately 140 peripheral blood samples (approximately 44 ophthalmopathy, 75 hyperthyroidism and approximately 17 progressor patients) is reported in the paper. The approximately 98 discovery patients were randomly divided into training and test sets at a 7:3 ratio.

Many counts were recorded for this clonotype. This receptor's antigen is unknown. No much larger clone is present one base from it, and per-base qualities are unavailable. What the research found in general, with its limitations: Sample size was not statistically predetermined, and investigators were not blinded to group allocation. Most expanded thyroid clonotypes (frequency above 0.001) were also detected in blood, suggesting blood repertoires may reflect thyroid immune responses. In validation, the model predicted progression to ophthalmopathy a median of about 5.9 months before onset, with 70% to 71% sensitivity and about 72% specificity. A model built on a 13 V-J signature distinguished ophthalmopathy from stable hyperthyroidism, reaching about 89% sensitivity and about 81% specificity in cross-validation and 80%/75% in testing.

TCR beta CDR3 regions were amplified from RNA transcripts. The first round of RT-PCR for the TCR CDR3 was performed with the HTBI primer set and the Qiagen OneStep RT-PCR kit. A second multiplex PCR round built the libraries, followed by size selection and purification. Sequencing of the libraries was done on an Illumina HiSeq2000 using paired-end 100 bp reads. Per the source publication's procedure: SOAPnuke was used to process the raw data, with reads discarded if the reads contained adapters or uncalled bases, had a mean Phred below 15, or lacked an exact constant-primer or identifier match. COPE v1.2.5 was used to merge high-quality paired reads, and clonotypes were defined as unique nucleotide sequences. MiTCR v1.1 was used to align the clonotypes against IMGT TRBV, TRBD and TRBJ reference segments. The analysis included only V-J combinations with a frequency above 0.0001, which together covered roughly 99% of the repertoires. The TCS score was defined as the ratio of F50 (clonal expansion) to E x V (chaos), calculated using BLOSUM62-based TCRdist between CDR3 peptides within each V-J. Welch's t-statistics and random forest reduced approximately 520 V-J features to 10 to 15, which were used in a naive Bayes classifier (R e1071). TCRdb itself trimmed the public reads at Q25 with fastp, ran MiXCR and retained productive beta chains. CDR3 protein sequences are deduplicated, and each keeps its most common genes and DNA. TCRdb, not the authors, supplied the V and J calls. This sample is represented by under 250,000 distinct CDR3 sequences; less than 20% of them were singletons. 53% of the sample goes to the ten largest clones.

Graves' hyperthyroidism was defined as stable when no progression to ophthalmopathy occurred over 18 months of follow-up. Hyperthyroidism patients were aged 18 to 65 years and newly diagnosed, with disease duration of less than 2 months. The study excluded patients with uncontrolled infections, other autoimmune diseases, pregnancy or lactation. Diagnoses relied on clinical symptoms, serum thyroxine and TRAb, thyroid ultrasound and orbital computed tomography. PBMCs were separated from 7.5 to 10 ml of fresh peripheral blood using Ficoll-Paque density gradient centrifugation. Total RNA was extracted using Trizol reagent, and RNA quality was assessed on an Agilent 2100 Bioanalyzer. The source is a woman in her forties or fifties with Graves' hyperthyroidism. Sample: blood.

The CDR3 has the sequence CASRTLAGGEEQFF. The sequenced DNA: TGCGCCAGCAGAACACTAGCGGGGGGGGAGGAGCAGTTCTTC. Recombination linked TRBV10-2 to TRBJ2-1, with 13 central nucleotides matching TRBD2. There are 14 amino acids in the CDR3, from cysteine to phenylalanine inclusive. Only CDR3 DNA remains: 42 bases, in frame from the first base. From the germline V gene, CDR1 is WSHSY and CDR2 is SAAADI. Clipping removes 6 bases from V and 10 bases from J, with 6 as the unmatched junction base count.